The present T cell receptor (beta chain) was sequenced within a study of vaccination effects on CD4 cells after COVID-19. As concerns this clone: Its antigen is unidentified.

The CDR3 runs to 13 residues. Trimming took off 1 base at V and 7 bases at J, with 10 bases between the two ends. Germline V gives CDR1 SQVTM, CDR2 ANQGSEA. Some clones are missing from TCRdb's copy, which holds only in-frame ones; the method was immunoSEQ multiplex PCR. The repertoire has 25,000 to 35,000 clones, 65% to 80% of them found once; the top ten carry around 9.7%. Sequencing in the ViraFEST assay came after antigen-specific CD4+ T cells had been expanded with viral peptide pools, which were used to stimulate PBMC. Subsequent to a culture period of less than twelve days, CD4+ T cells were isolated. Each participant received a vaccine that was either BNT162b2 or mRNA-1273, given as two doses.

The V call is TRBV29-1, the J call TRBJ1-4; perhaps TRBD1 as D (6 bases). This clonotype originated in a human donor who received a COVID-19 vaccine. Material: CD4+ T cells from PBMCs cultured with HCoV-NL63 spike peptides, obtained after COVID-19 vaccination. The CDR3: CSVEGQEAEKLFF. The CDR3 nucleotides read TGCAGCGTTGAAGGACAGGAAGCTGAAAAACTGTTTTTT.